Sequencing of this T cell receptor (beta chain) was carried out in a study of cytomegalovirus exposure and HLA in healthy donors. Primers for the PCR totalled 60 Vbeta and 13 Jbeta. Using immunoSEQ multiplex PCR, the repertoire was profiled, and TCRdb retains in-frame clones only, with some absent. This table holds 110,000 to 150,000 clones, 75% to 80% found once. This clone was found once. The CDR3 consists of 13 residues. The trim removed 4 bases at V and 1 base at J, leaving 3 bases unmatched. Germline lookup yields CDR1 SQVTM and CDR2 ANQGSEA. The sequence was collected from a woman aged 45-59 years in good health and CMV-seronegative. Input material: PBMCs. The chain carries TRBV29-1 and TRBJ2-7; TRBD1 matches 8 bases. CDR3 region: CSVADRASYEQYF. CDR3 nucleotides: TGCAGCGTTGCGGACAGGGCTTCCTACGAGCAGTACTTC.